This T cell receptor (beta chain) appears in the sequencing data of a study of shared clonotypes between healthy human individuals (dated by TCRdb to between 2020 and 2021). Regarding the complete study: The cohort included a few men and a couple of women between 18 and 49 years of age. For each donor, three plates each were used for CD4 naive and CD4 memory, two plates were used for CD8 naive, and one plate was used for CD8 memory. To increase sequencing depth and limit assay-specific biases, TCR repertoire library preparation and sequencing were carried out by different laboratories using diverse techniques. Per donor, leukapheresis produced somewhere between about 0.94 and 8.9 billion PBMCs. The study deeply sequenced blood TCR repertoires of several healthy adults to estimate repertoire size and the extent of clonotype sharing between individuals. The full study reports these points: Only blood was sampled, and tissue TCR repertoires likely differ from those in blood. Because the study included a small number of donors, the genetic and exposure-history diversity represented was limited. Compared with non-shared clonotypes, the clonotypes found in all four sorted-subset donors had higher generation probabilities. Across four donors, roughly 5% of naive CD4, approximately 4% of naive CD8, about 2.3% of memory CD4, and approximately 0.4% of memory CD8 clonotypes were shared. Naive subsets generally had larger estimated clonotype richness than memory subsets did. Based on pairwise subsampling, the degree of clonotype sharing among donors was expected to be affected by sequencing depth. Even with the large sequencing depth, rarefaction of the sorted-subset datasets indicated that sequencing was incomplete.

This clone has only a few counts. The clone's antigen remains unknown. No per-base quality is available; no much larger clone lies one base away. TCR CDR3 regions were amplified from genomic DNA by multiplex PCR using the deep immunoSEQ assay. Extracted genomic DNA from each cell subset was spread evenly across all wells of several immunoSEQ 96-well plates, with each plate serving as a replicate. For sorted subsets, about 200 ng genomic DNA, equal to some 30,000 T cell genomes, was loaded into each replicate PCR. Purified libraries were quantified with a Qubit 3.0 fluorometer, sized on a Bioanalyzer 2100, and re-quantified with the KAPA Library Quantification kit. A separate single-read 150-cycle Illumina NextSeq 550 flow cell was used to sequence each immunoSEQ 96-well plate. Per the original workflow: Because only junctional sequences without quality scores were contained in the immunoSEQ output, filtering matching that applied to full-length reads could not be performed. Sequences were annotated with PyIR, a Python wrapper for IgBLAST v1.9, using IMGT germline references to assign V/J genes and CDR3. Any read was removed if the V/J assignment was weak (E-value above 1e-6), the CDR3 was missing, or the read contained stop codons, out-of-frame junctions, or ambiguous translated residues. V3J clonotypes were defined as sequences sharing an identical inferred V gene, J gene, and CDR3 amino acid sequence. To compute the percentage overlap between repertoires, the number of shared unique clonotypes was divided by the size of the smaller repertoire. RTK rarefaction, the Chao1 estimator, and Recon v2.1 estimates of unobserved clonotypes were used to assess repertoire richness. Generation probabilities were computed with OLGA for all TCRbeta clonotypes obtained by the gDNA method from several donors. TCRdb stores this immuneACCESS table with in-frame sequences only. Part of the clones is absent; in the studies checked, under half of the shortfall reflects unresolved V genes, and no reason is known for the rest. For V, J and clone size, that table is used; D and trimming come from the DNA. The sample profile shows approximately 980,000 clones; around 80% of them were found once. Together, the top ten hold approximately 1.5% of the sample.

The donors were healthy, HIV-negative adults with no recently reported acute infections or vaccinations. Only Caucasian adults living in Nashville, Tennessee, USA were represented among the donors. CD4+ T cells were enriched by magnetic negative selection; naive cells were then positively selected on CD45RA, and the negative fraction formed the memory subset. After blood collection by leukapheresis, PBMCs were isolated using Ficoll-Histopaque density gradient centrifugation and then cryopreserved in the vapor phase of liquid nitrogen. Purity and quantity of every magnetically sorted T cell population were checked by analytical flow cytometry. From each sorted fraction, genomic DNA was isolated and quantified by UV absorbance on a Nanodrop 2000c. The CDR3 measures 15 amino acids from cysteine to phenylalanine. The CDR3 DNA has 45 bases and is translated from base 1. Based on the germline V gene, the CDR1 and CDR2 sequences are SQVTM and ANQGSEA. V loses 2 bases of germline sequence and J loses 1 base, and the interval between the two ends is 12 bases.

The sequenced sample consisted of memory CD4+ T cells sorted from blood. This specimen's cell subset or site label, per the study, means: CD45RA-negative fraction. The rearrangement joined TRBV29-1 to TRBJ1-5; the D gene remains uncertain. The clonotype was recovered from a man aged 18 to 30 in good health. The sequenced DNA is TGCAGCGTTGAACGGCGTTGTCGAAGCAATCAGCCCCAGCATTTT. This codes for CSVERRCRSNQPQHF.